A selection of T cell receptor beta chains follows, all from one sample in a study of preoperative IRX-2 immunotherapy in early breast cancer. The assay was immunoSEQ multiplex PCR, and TCRdb's table has in-frame clones only and misses some. The data contain about 32,000 clones, about four fifths of them singletons. The starting material was lymph node tissue, obtained from a patient treated with IRX-2 immunotherapy. These receptors originate from a human donor with breast cancer. Both conserved end residues are part of each CDR3. D genes are given only for firm matches. Clone size appears in some rows only: once, few, many, or a class for an expanded clone.

>NA|few|TRBJ1-6|TRBV18
CASSPGTSYNSPLHF
TGTGCCAGCTCACCGGGGACGTCCTATAATTCACCCCTCCACTTT
>NA|few|TRBJ2-7|TRBV15
CATSRDRTAREQYF
TGTGCCACCAGCAGAGATAGGACAGCGAGGGAGCAGTACTTC
>TRBD1|NA|TRBJ2-7|TRBV11-3
CASSRDRGTYEQYF
TGTGCCAGCAGCCGGGACAGGGGGACCTACGAGCAGTACTTC
>TRBD1|NA|TRBJ1-2|TRBV23-1
CASSLGQYYGYTF
TGCGCCAGCAGCTTGGGACAGTACTATGGCTACACCTTC
>NA|once|TRBJ2-1|TRBV6-8
CASSKGSLNYNEQFF
TGTGCCAGCAGTAAAGGGTCTCTAAATTACAATGAGCAGTTCTTC
>NA|NA|TRBJ1-1|TRBV6-8
CASSYSELLNTEAFF
TGTGCCAGCAGTTACTCGGAACTTTTGAACACTGAAGCTTTCTTT
>TRBD1|NA|TRBJ1-2|TRBV30
CAWSGNRGLYGYTF
TGTGCCTGGAGTGGTAACAGGGGGCTTTATGGCTACACCTTC
>TRBD1|NA|TRBJ2-4|TRBV23-1
CASSPGQGGKNIQYF
TGCGCCAGCAGCCCGGGACAGGGAGGTAAAAACATTCAGTACTTC
>TRBD1|NA|TRBJ2-5|TRBV5-1
CASSNQRTGQETQYF
TGCGCCAGCAGCAACCAGAGGACAGGGCAAGAGACCCAGTACTTC
>NA|NA|TRBJ2-1|TRBV23-1
CASSQSEIAVVYNEQFF
TGCGCCAGCAGTCAATCGGAAATAGCGGTCGTCTACAATGAGCAGTTCTTC
>NA|once|TRBJ1-6|TRBV18
CASSPQGGSPLHF
TGTGCCAGCTCACCACAAGGAGGTTCACCCCTCCACTTT
>TRBD2|once|TRBJ2-3|TRBV29-1
CSDRGTSGGVTDTQYF
TGCAGCGACCGAGGGACTAGCGGGGGGGTCACAGATACGCAGTATTTT
>TRBD1|once|TRBJ2-7|TRBV19
CASSLQGASYEQYF
TGTGCCAGTAGTCTCCAGGGGGCTTCCTACGAGCAGTACTTC
>NA|NA|TRBJ1-4|TRBV2
CASKEGGEKLFF
TGTGCCAGCAAGGAGGGAGGTGAAAAACTGTTTTTT
>TRBD1|once|TRBJ1-2|TRBV18
CASSRLDRDHGYTF
TGTGCCAGCTCACGACTGGACAGGGACCATGGCTACACCTTC
>TRBD1|NA|TRBJ1-1|TRBV6-8
CASRGQGWTEAFF
TGTGCCAGCAGAGGACAGGGATGGACTGAAGCTTTCTTT
>NA|NA|TRBJ2-7|TRBV29-1
CSVEPGRGIEQYF
TGCAGCGTTGAACCGGGTAGAGGAATTGAGCAGTACTTC
>NA|NA|TRBJ2-5|TRBV28
CASSSADWTPGTQYF
TGTGCCAGCAGTTCGGCCGACTGGACCCCAGGGACCCAGTACTTC
>NA|NA|TRBJ1-3|TRBV15
CATSRDSSQGNTIYF
TGTGCCACCAGCAGAGACTCATCGCAGGGAAACACCATATATTTT
>NA|NA|TRBJ1-1|TRBV28
CASRNRGTEAFF
TGTGCCAGCAGAAACAGAGGGACTGAAGCTTTCTTT
>NA|few|TRBJ1-4|TRBV6-8
CASSYSRGEKLFF
TGTGCCAGCAGTTACTCGCGTGGTGAAAAACTGTTTTTT
>NA|NA|TRBJ2-3|TRBV28
CASSIGTDTQYF
TGTGCCAGCAGTATTGGCACAGATACGCAGTATTTT
>NA|NA|TRBJ1-5|TRBV19
CASSITVRNQPQHF
TGTGCCAGTAGTATTACCGTCCGAAATCAGCCCCAGCATTTT
>NA|NA|TRBJ2-7|TRBV19
CASSYGPSLFAEQYF
TGTGCCAGTAGTTACGGGCCTAGCTTGTTCGCGGAGCAGTACTTC
>TRBD2|NA|TRBJ2-1|TRBV6-8
CAIRVTSGGIYNEQFF
TGTGCCATCAGGGTTACTAGCGGGGGGATCTACAATGAGCAGTTCTTC
>NA|NA|TRBJ1-1|TRBV18
CASSPFSGKTEAFF
TGTGCCAGCTCACCCTTCTCGGGTAAGACTGAAGCTTTCTTT
>NA|once|TRBJ2-7|TRBV19
CASSIRSRADEQYF
TGTGCCAGTAGTATCCGGTCGAGGGCTGACGAGCAGTACTTC
>TRBD1|NA|TRBJ1-2|TRBV5-1
CASSAVGTGVGYTF
TGCGCCAGCAGCGCGGTTGGGACAGGGGTTGGCTACACCTTC
>TRBD1|NA|TRBJ1-5|TRBV30
CAWSAGGIRAQHF
TGTGCCTGGAGCGCAGGGGGAATCAGGGCCCAGCATTTT
>TRBD1|NA|TRBJ1-1|TRBV5-1
CASSLASQGVTEAFF
TGCGCCAGCAGCCTCGCCTCTCAGGGGGTAACTGAAGCTTTCTTT
>NA|NA|TRBJ2-2|TRBV28
CASTLSRGVTGELFF
TGTGCCAGCACCCTTTCGAGGGGGGTCACCGGGGAGCTGTTTTTT
>NA|NA|TRBJ2-3|TRBV9
CASSVDGGTDTQYF
TGTGCCAGCAGCGTAGACGGAGGGACAGATACGCAGTATTTT
>TRBD1|NA|TRBJ2-7|TRBV7-7
CASSRGPPSSYEQYF
TGTGCCAGCAGCAGGGGGCCCCCCAGCTCCTACGAGCAGTACTTC
>NA|NA|TRBJ1-6|TRBV30
CAWEIQGSPLHF
TGTGCCTGGGAGATTCAGGGTTCACCCCTCCACTTT
>NA|NA|TRBJ1-1|TRBV6-9
CAISRTVNTEAFF
TGTGCCATCAGTAGGACGGTAAACACTGAAGCTTTCTTT
>TRBD1|NA|TRBJ2-3|TRBV11-3
CASSQGGQGDTQYF
TGTGCCAGCAGCCAGGGCGGACAGGGTGATACGCAGTATTTT
>NA|few|TRBJ2-3|TRBV29-1
CSVGTVRVGTDTQYF
TGCAGCGTGGGAACAGTTCGAGTAGGGACAGATACGCAGTATTTT
>NA|few|TRBJ2-7|TRBV27
CASSLGPLYEQYF
TGTGCCAGCAGTCTGGGCCCCCTATACGAGCAGTACTTC
>NA|NA|TRBJ1-2|TRBV29-1
CSVEVGARGYGYTF
TGCAGCGTTGAGGTGGGGGCGCGGGGCTATGGCTACACCTTC
>NA|NA|TRBJ1-5|TRBV18
CASSDRHSNQPQHF
TGTGCCAGCTCAGACAGGCATAGCAATCAGCCCCAGCATTTT
>NA|NA|TRBJ2-1|TRBV11-3
CASSSRRRANEQFF
TGTGCCAGCAGCTCCAGGAGGAGGGCCAATGAGCAGTTCTTC
>NA|NA|TRBJ1-4|TRBV5-1
CASSLGGAGEKLFF
TGCGCCAGCAGCTTGGGAGGGGCCGGCGAAAAACTGTTTTTT
>NA|NA|TRBJ2-1|TRBV15
CATSGDFSSYNEQFF
TGTGCCACCAGCGGGGATTTCAGCTCCTACAATGAGCAGTTCTTC
>NA|NA|TRBJ1-1|TRBV15
CATSRDAGRNMNTEAFF
TGTGCCACCAGCAGAGATGCCGGCAGGAACATGAACACTGAAGCTTTCTTT
>TRBD1|NA|TRBJ1-1|TRBV19
CASSTRRGRGGNTEAFF
TGTGCCAGTAGTACCCGCAGGGGGCGAGGGGGGAACACTGAAGCTTTCTTT
>NA|NA|TRBJ2-1|TRBV6-8
CASSYGAPANEQFF
TGTGCCAGCAGTTACGGAGCCCCGGCCAATGAGCAGTTCTTC
>NA|once|TRBJ2-1|TRBV19
CAREDGRDYNEQFF
TGTGCCAGAGAGGACGGCCGGGACTACAATGAGCAGTTCTTC
>TRBD2|NA|TRBJ2-1|TRBV4-1
CASSQATSSYNEQFF
TGCGCCAGCAGCCAAGCGACTAGCAGCTACAATGAGCAGTTCTTC
>NA|NA|TRBJ2-7|TRBV4-1
CASSQDVRAFVSYEQYF
TGCGCCAGCAGCCAAGACGTCAGGGCCTTCGTCTCCTACGAGCAGTACTTC
>NA|NA|TRBJ2-7|TRBV6-8
CAISGAGSLLGQYF
TGTGCCATCAGTGGGGCGGGTAGCCTCCTCGGGCAGTACTTC
>NA|NA|TRBJ1-5|TRBV15
CATSREGIGNQPQHF
TGTGCCACCAGCAGAGAGGGAATCGGCAATCAGCCCCAGCATTTT
>TRBD2|NA|TRBJ2-2|TRBV15
CATSREVASRGGTGELFF
TGTGCCACCAGCAGAGAGGTTGCGTCTCGGGGGGGTACCGGGGAGCTGTTTTTT
>NA|once|TRBJ1-1|TRBV6-8
CASQLQGMNTEAFF
TGTGCCAGCCAACTACAGGGCATGAACACTGAAGCTTTCTTT
>NA|NA|TRBJ1-3|TRBV15
CATSSGQSSGNTIYF
TGTGCCACCAGCTCCGGACAGTCCTCTGGAAACACCATATATTTT